These 27 T cell receptor beta chains came from one sample sequenced in a study of molecular identifiers for immune sequencing clone quantification. TCRdb re-derived calls from the PCR reads in MiXCR, one entry per CDR3 protein. Found here are around 460,000 distinct CDR3 sequences, under 30% of them singletons; the top ten hold 0.7% to 0.9%. The material sequenced was naive CD8+ T cells from blood, with Jurkat cell RNA spiked in. Indicated subset: FACS-sorted CD8+CD4-CCR7+CD45RA+ naive T cells. The receptors stem from a human donor in good health. Some libraries in this study had Jurkat cell RNA spiked in.

This clonotype was seen many times. The chain recombines TRBV6-1 with TRBJ2-5, with D maybe TRBD2 (6 bases). The CDR3 spans 13 residues. V dropped 8 bases and J dropped 1 base, with 11 bases sitting between them. CDR1 is MNHNS, CDR2 SASEGT, per germline. Here the CDR3 DNA reads TGTGCCAGCTCGGAGGGGTTCCAAGAGACCCAGTACTTC. Protein product: CASSEGFQETQYF.

Comments on this clonotype: Lacking the conserved final phenylalanine or tryptophan, this CDR3 likely reflects a read error. The V gene is TRBV4-1, the J gene TRBJ2-7, with D hard to call. This CDR3 has 15 residues. Germline V gene sequence: CDR1 MGHRA, CDR2 YSYEKL. Trimming cost V 0 bases and J 3 bases, with 12 bases left between them. The CDR3 reads CASSQDGTEFYEQYL. In DNA, the CDR3 is TGCGCCAGCAGCCAAGATGGAACAGAATTCTACGAGCAGTACCTC.

The V call is TRBV6-2 or TRBV6-3, the J call TRBJ1-1; D remains unclear. The CDR3 is 12 residues long. Germline V CDR1 and CDR2: MNHEY, SVGEGT. The V end was cut by 2 bases, the J end by 11 bases, with 12 bases between. CDR3 nucleotides: TGTGCCAGCAGTTACGGCACACTTAGGGCTTTCTTT. The encoded protein is CASSYGTLRAFF.

This clonotype was recorded many times. V gene TRBV5-5 combines with J gene TRBJ2-3, with 8 bases that match TRBD2. Trimming at V came to 2 bases and at J to 5 bases, leaving 25 bases not matched to a gene. There are 21 residues in the CDR3. The germline CDR1 and CDR2 sequences are SGHKS and YYEKEE (reference sequence). CDR3 DNA: TGTGCCAGCAGCTTTCCCCAGGAGAAACTAGCGGCGGTATTCACCTTAGATACGCAGTATTTT. Protein product: CASSFPQEKLAAVFTLDTQYF.

The CDR3 sequence: CASSFGVPFGPTQVTQYF. CDR3 coding DNA: TGTGCCAGCAGTTTTGGAGTTCCCTTTGGGCCGACTCAGGTTACGCAGTATTTT. The rearrangement joins TRBV27 to TRBJ2-3; no firm D call. Germline assignment: CDR1 MNHEY and CDR2 SMNVEV (reference sequence). This CDR3 contains 18 residues. Trimming took off 3 bases at V and 8 bases at J, with 27 bases between the two ends.

The sample holds many counts of this clonotype. CDR3 region: CASSTGLYSNQPQHF. The CDR3 nucleotides are TGTGCCAGCAGTACAGGGTTGTATAGCAATCAGCCCCAGCATTTT. The V gene is TRBV6-2 or TRBV6-3, the J gene TRBJ1-5, with D possibly being TRBD1 (6 bases). CDR3 size: 15 residues. Trimming shortened V by 5 bases and J by 0 bases, and 11 bases separated the two germline ends. Germline V gene lookup returns CDR1 MNHEY and CDR2 SVGEGT.

The chain is built from TRBV20-1 and TRBJ2-7, with D tentatively TRBD1 (5 bases). The length of the CDR3 is 15 residues. The V end lost 0 bases, the J end lost 0 bases, and 12 bases lay between the germline ends. The germline gives CDR1 DFQATT, CDR2 SNEGSKA (reference sequence). CDR3 nucleotide sequence: TGCAGTGCTAGAGACGACAGCCGAAGCTCCTACGAGCAGTACTTC. Translating gives CSARDDSRSSYEQYF.

This clonotype was observed at least ten times. The genes are TRBV7-6 and TRBJ2-5; D call uncertain. This CDR3 is built from 13 residues. Deletions cut 6 bases from V and 3 bases from J, with 11 bases between. Germline V CDR1 and CDR2: SGHVS, FNYEAQ. CDR3 bases: TGTGCCAGCAGTTTGTGGGCGGAAGAGACCCAGTACTTC. It translates to CASSLWAEETQYF.

This clonotype was detected only a few times. The genes are TRBV20-1 and TRBJ1-3; TRBD1 is a possible D gene (6 bases). The CDR3 runs to 14 residues. Trimming removed 6 bases from V and 7 bases from J, with 19 bases in between. Germline CDR1 is DFQATT and CDR2 is SNEGSKA (reference sequence). The chain's CDR3 is CSAWTETLDNTIYF. The DNA for the CDR3 is TGCAGTGCGTGGACAGAAACTCTGGATAACACCATATATTTT.

This clonotype was observed a handful of times. This chain links TRBV28 with TRBJ1-5; 10 bases line up with TRBD1. The CDR3 is 15 residues long. The ends lost 3 bases at V and 5 bases at J; junction bases unmatched: 4. Germline lookup yields CDR1 MDHEN and CDR2 SYDVKM. This CDR3 is CASSFGTGDYQPQHF. The CDR3 DNA reads as TGTGCCAGCAGTTTTGGGACAGGGGATTATCAGCCCCAGCATTTT.

This clonotype was observed at least ten times. V usage is TRBV27 and J usage is TRBJ2-6, with D possibly TRBD2 on 5 matching bases. CDR3 size: 16 residues. The ends were cut back, 8 bases at V and 0 bases at J, with 14 bases in the middle. Germline values: CDR1 MNHEY, CDR2 SMNVEV (reference sequence). CDR3 loop: CASQSMGSSGANVLTF. The CDR3 DNA follows: TGTGCCAGCCAATCAATGGGGAGCTCTGGGGCCAACGTCCTGACTTTC.

This chain connects TRBV19 to TRBJ2-6; D unresolved. The CDR3 spans 14 residues. The V gene lost 5 bases and the J gene lost 2 bases, with 7 bases spanning the gap. Germline V gene sequence: CDR1 LNHDA, CDR2 SQIVND (reference sequence). CDR3 bases: TGTGCCAGTAGTTTCCGACCTGGGGCCAACGTCCTGACTTTC. It codes for CASSFRPGANVLTF.

This clonotype came up many times. V gene TRBV29-1 combines with J gene TRBJ1-2, with 7 positions matching TRBD1. This CDR3 is built from 12 residues. The J segment lost 4 bases and the V segment lost 6 bases, leaving 5 bases of the junction unmatched. Germline CDR1 and CDR2: SQVTM and ANQGSEA. The CDR3 spells CSVDREPYGYTF. The CDR3 coding sequence is TGCAGCGTAGACAGGGAACCCTATGGCTACACCTTC.

This clonotype occurred a few times. The rearrangement links TRBV11-2 to TRBJ2-3; 11 bases fit TRBD2. The CDR3 loop spans 18 amino acids. CDR1 and CDR2 (germline): SGHAT, FQNNGV. Trimming at V came to 3 bases and at J to 5 bases, leaving 13 bases not matched to a gene. This CDR3 is CASSFSQLLAGALDTQYF. The DNA of the CDR3 is TGTGCCAGCAGCTTCTCGCAGTTACTAGCGGGGGCTCTAGATACGCAGTATTTT.

This clonotype appeared a few times. The chain employs TRBV6-5 and TRBJ1-2, with D perhaps TRBD1 (5 bases). The germline V and J ends were trimmed by 6 bases and 1 base, with 18 bases remaining between them. This CDR3 has 16 amino acids. CDR1 and CDR2 from the germline V gene are MNHEY and SVGAGI. The CDR3 loop is CASSFSAGQVNYGYTF. The DNA of the CDR3 is TGTGCCAGCAGCTTCAGCGCGGGGCAGGTTAACTATGGCTACACCTTC.

The chain joins TRBV12-3 or TRBV12-4 to TRBJ2-2; 7 positions agree with TRBD2. J lost 2 bases, V lost 4 bases, and 16 bases had no gene match. This CDR3 has 19 residues. The DNA for the CDR3 is TGTGCCAGCAGTTCCCCCCGGGACTACCGTGAATCTAACACCGGGGAGCTGTTTTTT. Translating gives CASSSPRDYRESNTGELFF.

This rearrangement joins TRBV9 to TRBJ2-7, with D possibly TRBD2 on 6 matching bases. Germline V CDR1 and CDR2: SGDLS, YYNGEE. V was clipped by 4 bases and J by 2 bases, with 16 bases between them. CDR3 size: 15 residues. The CDR3 loop is CASSLGGTPAYEQYF. As DNA, the CDR3 is TGTGCCAGCAGCCTCGGCGGGACCCCGGCCTACGAGCAGTACTTC.

The table lists this clonotype with many counts. The chain uses TRBV20-1 and TRBJ1-1, with TRBD1 matching over 7 bases. The CDR3 extends over 15 amino acids. J gave up 1 base and V 0 bases, and 5 bases lay outside the gene matches. Germline assignment: CDR1 DFQATT and CDR2 SNEGSKA (reference sequence). DNA for the CDR3: TGCAGTGCTAGAGACCCTGACAGGGCGAACACTGAAGCTTTCTTT. Translated: CSARDPDRANTEAFF.

A remark on this clonotype: This may arise from a read error, as a much more abundant clone is one base away. This rearrangement joins TRBV29-1 to TRBJ2-4, with TRBD2 matching over 9 bases. The CDR3 is made up of 16 amino acids. The junction had 7 bases not matched to a gene; V was cut back by 2 bases and J by 2 bases. Germline CDR1 is SQVTM and CDR2 is ANQGSEA. The CDR3: CSVESGGRPSKNIQYF. The CDR3 DNA sequence: TGCAGCGTTGAAAGCGGGGGGAGGCCCTCCAAAAACATTCAGTACTTC.

This clonotype was detected many times. This sequence joins TRBV30 and TRBJ2-7; weak D call: TRBD1 (5 bases). There are 11 residues in the CDR3. V was shortened by 3 bases and J by 4 bases, with 7 bases between the two germline ends. Germline V gene sequence: CDR1 GTSNPN, CDR2 SVGIG (reference sequence). The CDR3 sequence is CAWRTEYEQYF. In DNA, the CDR3 is TGTGCCTGGAGGACAGAATACGAGCAGTACTTC.

This clonotype was counted many times. The chain links TRBV7-9 to TRBJ2-3, with D perhaps TRBD2 (5 bases). The CDR3 runs 14 residues. The V gene lost 1 base and the J gene lost 3 bases, with 8 bases spanning the gap. From germline, CDR1 is SEHNR and CDR2 FQNEAQ (reference sequence). Here the CDR3 DNA reads TGTGCCAGCAGCTTAGTTCTAGCAACAGATACGCAGTATTTT. This gives the protein CASSLVLATDTQYF.

The table lists this clonotype with many counts. The CDR3 spells CASSQLRAAGEAFF. The CDR3 DNA is TGTGCCAGCAGTCAACTCCGGGCAGCTGGGGAGGCTTTCTTT. This rearrangement joins TRBV12-3 or TRBV12-4 to TRBJ1-1; D ambiguous. Trimming left V 5 bases short and J 11 bases short, with 21 bases between. The CDR3 runs 14 residues.

The chain uses TRBV9 and TRBJ2-3; TRBD1 is a possible D gene (6 bases). In germline, CDR1 is SGDLS, CDR2 YYNGEE. The CDR3 runs to 14 residues. The V and J ends lost 3 bases and 0 bases respectively, with 8 bases between them. CDR3 in amino acids: CASSADRSTDTQYF. The CDR3 DNA reads as TGTGCCAGCAGCGCCGACAGGAGCACAGATACGCAGTATTTT. The whole variable domain, remainder taken from reference TRBV9 and TRBJ2-3, is DSGVTQTPKHLITATGQRVTLRCSPRSGDLSVYWYQQSLDQGLQFLIQYYNGEERAKGNILERFSAQQFPDLHSELNLSSLELGDSALYFCASSADRSTDTQYFGPGTRLTVL.

This sequence joins TRBV5-6 and TRBJ1-1; tentative D call: TRBD1 (6 bases). V was pared by 1 base and J by 1 base, with 17 bases between. Germline V lookup: CDR1 SGHDT, CDR2 YYEEEE. The CDR3 has 17 residues. CDR3 bases: TGTGCCAGCAGCTTGATAAATTGGGGGCTCGAGAACACTGAAGCTTTCTTT. It encodes CASSLINWGLENTEAFF.

Turning to this clonotype: Being one base from a much bigger clone, this may be a read error. The genes are TRBV12-3 or TRBV12-4 and TRBJ1-5, with no clear D. The V end was cut by 8 bases, the J end by 6 bases, with 14 bases between. This CDR3 has 13 amino acids. The CDR3 DNA sequence: TGTGCCAGCGTGGCGGAGCCCAGTCAGCCCCAGCATTTT. It translates to CASVAEPSQPQHF.

Ten or more counts support this clonotype. This chain links TRBV7-9 with TRBJ2-3, with TRBD1 identical over 8 bases. CDR1 is SEHNR, CDR2 FQNEAQ, per germline (reference sequence). CDR3 length equals 14 residues. Germline trimming cut 5 bases from V and 2 bases from J; bases unmatched to any gene: 3. The CDR3 sequence is CASSQDRDTDTQYF. The CDR3 region has the DNA TGTGCCAGCAGCCAGGACAGGGACACAGATACGCAGTATTTT. The entire variable domain, with the rest obtained from reference TRBV7-9 and TRBJ2-3, is as follows: DTGVSQNPRHKITKRGQNVTFRCDPISEHNRLYWYRQTLGQGPEFLTYFQNEAQLEKSRLLSDRFSAERPKGSFSTLEIQRTEQGDSAMYLCASSQDRDTDTQYFGPGTRLTVL.

There are many counts of this clonotype. The chain joins TRBV29-1 to TRBJ2-7; 13 positions agree with TRBD2. Germline V gene sequence: CDR1 SQVTM, CDR2 ANQGSEA. The CDR3 has 14 residues. V was clipped by 7 bases and J by 2 bases; unmatched bases: 5. The CDR3 protein is CSALGTSGTYEQYF. DNA of the CDR3: TGCAGCGCACTAGGGACTAGCGGGACCTACGAGCAGTACTTC.